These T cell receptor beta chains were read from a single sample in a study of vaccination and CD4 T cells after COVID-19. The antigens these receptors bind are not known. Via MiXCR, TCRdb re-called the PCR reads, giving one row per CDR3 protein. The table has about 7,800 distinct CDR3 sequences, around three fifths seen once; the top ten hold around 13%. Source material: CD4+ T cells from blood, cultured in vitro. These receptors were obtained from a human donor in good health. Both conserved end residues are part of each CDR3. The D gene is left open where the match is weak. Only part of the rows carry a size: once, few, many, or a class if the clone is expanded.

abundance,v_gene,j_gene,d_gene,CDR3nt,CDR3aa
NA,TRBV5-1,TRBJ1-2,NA,TGCGCCAGCAGCTCAACCGGGGACGCGGGAAGAGACTATGGCTACACCTTC,CASSSTGDAGRDYGYTF
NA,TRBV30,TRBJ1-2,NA,TGTGCCTGTCATTCGGACAGCCGCGGGGGCTACACCTTC,CACHSDSRGGYTF
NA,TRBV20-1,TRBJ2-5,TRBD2,TGCAGTGCGGGGGAACCGGGGGGGCTTAAGACCCAGTACTTC,CSAGEPGGLKTQYF
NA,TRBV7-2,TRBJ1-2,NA,TGTGCCAGCAGCTCGTACGCCATCACGACGGTCTATGGCTACACCTTC,CASSSYAITTVYGYTF
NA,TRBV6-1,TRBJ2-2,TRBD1,TGTGCCAGCAATCCCGCCGGGACAGGGGATTTCGGGGAGCTGTTTTTT,CASNPAGTGDFGELFF
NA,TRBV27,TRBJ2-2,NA,TGTGCCAGCAAGGTGCAATCCAACACCGGGGAGCTGTTTTTT,CASKVQSNTGELFF
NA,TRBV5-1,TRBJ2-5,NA,TGCGCCAGCAGCTTTGCGGGTATCCAAGAGACCCAGTACTTC,CASSFAGIQETQYF
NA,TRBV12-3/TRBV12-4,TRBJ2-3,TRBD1,TGTGCCAGCGGCCAGGGGGCAGATACGCAGTATTTT,CASGQGADTQYF
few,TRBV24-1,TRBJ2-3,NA,TGTGCCACCAGTGATTTCGGACAGAGCACAGATACGCAGTATTTT,CATSDFGQSTDTQYF
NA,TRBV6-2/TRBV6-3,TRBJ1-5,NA,TGTGCCAGCAGTAATAGTGTGGCAGTCAATCAGCCCCAGCATTTT,CASSNSVAVNQPQHF
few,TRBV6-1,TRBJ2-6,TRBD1,TGTGCCAGCAGCTGGGACAGGAGAAGTTTGACTTTC,CASSWDRRSLTF
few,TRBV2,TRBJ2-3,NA,TGTGCCAGCAGTGAAGATGTAAGGAGTCCCCTTAGCACAGATACGCAGTATTTT,CASSEDVRSPLSTDTQYF
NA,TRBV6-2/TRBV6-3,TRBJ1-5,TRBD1,TGTGCCAGCAGCTACGCCGGGACAGGGAGTCAGCCCCAGCATTTT,CASSYAGTGSQPQHF
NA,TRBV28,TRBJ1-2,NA,TGTGCCAGCAGTTACGGCGTTGGCTACACCTTC,CASSYGVGYTF
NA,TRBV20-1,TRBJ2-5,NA,TGCAGTGCTGGTCGTCTCGGGGGCGACCAAGAGACCCAGTACTTC,CSAGRLGGDQETQYF
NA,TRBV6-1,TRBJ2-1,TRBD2,TGTGCCAGCCATAGCGGGAGCTCCTACAATGAGCAGTTCTTC,CASHSGSSYNEQFF
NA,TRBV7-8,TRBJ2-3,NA,TGTGCCAGCAGCTTTCAGGACCCCACAGATACGCAGTATTTT,CASSFQDPTDTQYF
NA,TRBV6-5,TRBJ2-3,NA,TGTGCCAGCAGTTACGGCCATCTAGACTCCACAGATACGCAGTATTTT,CASSYGHLDSTDTQYF
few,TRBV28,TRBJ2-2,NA,TGTGCCAGCAGTCCCCTCCCTACCGGGGAGCTGTTTTTT,CASSPLPTGELFF
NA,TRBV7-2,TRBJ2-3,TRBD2,TGTGCCAGCAGCTTATTAGCGGGGGGGCGATCAGATACGCAGTATTTT,CASSLLAGGRSDTQYF
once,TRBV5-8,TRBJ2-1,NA,TGTGCCAGCAGCACGGTTGGGCCCTCCCAGCAGTTCTTC,CASSTVGPSQQFF
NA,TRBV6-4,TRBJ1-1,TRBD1,TGTGCCAGCAGTGACACGGACAGGGGGGGTGAAGCTTTCTTT,CASSDTDRGGEAFF
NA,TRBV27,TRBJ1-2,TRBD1,TGTGCCAGCAGCCGGGGGGACAGGAGCGGCTACACCTTC,CASSRGDRSGYTF
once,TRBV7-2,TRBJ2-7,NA,TGTGCCAGCAGCTTAGGGCCGCAGTCCGAGCAGTACTTC,CASSLGPQSEQYF
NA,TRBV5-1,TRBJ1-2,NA,TGCGCCAGCAGCTTGGAAGGGACACCGGGGCCCAGGGCTGGCTACACCTTC,CASSLEGTPGPRAGYTF
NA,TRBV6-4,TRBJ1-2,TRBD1,TGTGCCAGCAGTTCGACAGGGGGCGGGAATGGCTACACCTTC,CASSSTGGGNGYTF
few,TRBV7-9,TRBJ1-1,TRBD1,TGTGCCAGCAGATCCCCGCAGGCGACAGGGTTTCTGAACACTGAAGCTTTCTTT,CASRSPQATGFLNTEAFF
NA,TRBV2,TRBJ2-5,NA,TGTGCCAGCAGCGCCGATGGGCGAGAGACCCAGTACTTC,CASSADGRETQYF
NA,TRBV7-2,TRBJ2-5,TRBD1,TGTGCCAGCAGCTTCCGAGGACAGGCCCCTCAAGAGACCCAGTACTTC,CASSFRGQAPQETQYF
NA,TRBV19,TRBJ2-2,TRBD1,TGTGCCAGCGGACAGGGCGTCATCGGGGAGCTGTTTTTT,CASGQGVIGELFF
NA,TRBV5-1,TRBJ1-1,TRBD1,TGCGCCAGCAGCGCCGACAGGGTTCTCGGGAACACTGAAGCTTTCTTT,CASSADRVLGNTEAFF
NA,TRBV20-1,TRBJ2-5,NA,TGCAGTGCTAGAAACCGACAGGGAGGGGAGGAGACCCAGTACTTC,CSARNRQGGEETQYF
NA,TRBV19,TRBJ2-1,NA,TGTGCCAGTAGTATAGGGGCGGTTTACAATGAGCAGTTCTTC,CASSIGAVYNEQFF
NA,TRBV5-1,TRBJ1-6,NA,TGCGCCAGCAGCTTGGAGGGCATATATAATTCACCCCTCCACTTT,CASSLEGIYNSPLHF
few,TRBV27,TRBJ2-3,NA,TGTGCCAGCGCGACAGGGAGGGAGGCAGATACGCAGTATTTT,CASATGREADTQYF
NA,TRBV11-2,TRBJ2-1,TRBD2,TGTGCCAGCAGCTTAGCTTTTACTAGCGGGAACTACAATGAGCAGTTCTTC,CASSLAFTSGNYNEQFF
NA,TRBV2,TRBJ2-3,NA,TGTGCCAGCAGTGAAGCGGGGGGCAGATACTTAGATACGCAGTATTTT,CASSEAGGRYLDTQYF
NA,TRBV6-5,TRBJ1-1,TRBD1,TGTGCCAGCAGTTACGATCCAGGGGGCACTGAAGCTTTCTTT,CASSYDPGGTEAFF
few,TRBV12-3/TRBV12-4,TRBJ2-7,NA,TGTGCCAGCAGTTTCGGGACACCCGAGCAGTACTTC,CASSFGTPEQYF